This TCR beta chain was identified in a study of beta chain features in type 1 diabetes. Study results and limitations: In every one of the four CD4+ subsets, TCRB CDR3s were moderately but significantly shorter in Type 1 diabetes patients. PCR might preferentially amplify shorter templates, equally in patients and controls.

All of the sorted populations showed purity greater than 95%. The entirety of the isolated RNA underwent reverse transcription, so expressed TCRB transcripts were sequenced. Sequenced by immunoSEQ multiplex PCR; TCRdb stores in-frame clones only, minus some. The data hold 100,000 to 150,000 clones, with approximately 10% observed a single time. This clone was observed a few times. Antigen: not known. The CDR3 length is 16 residues. Germline values: CDR1 ENHRY, CDR2 SYGVKD. V gave up 10 bases and J gave up 2 bases; unmatched junction bases: 13. Sequenced material: central memory CD4+ T cells from blood. The source is a man aged 25-40 years with type 1 diabetes. The gene calls are TRBV10-3 and TRBJ2-5; 10 bases match TRBD1. The CDR3, as DNA: TGTGCCACCCGAGGCGTGGACAGGGGGAATCAAGAGACCCAGTACTTC. Translation gives CATRGVDRGNQETQYF.